A selection of T cell receptor beta chains follows, all from one sample in a study of immune evolution from preneoplasia to lung adenocarcinoma. Sequencing used immunoSEQ multiplex PCR; TCRdb keeps in-frame clones, though not all of them. Of around 14,000 clones in the sample, more than 80% were seen once. Sequenced material: FFPE minimally invasive lung adenocarcinoma tissue. These receptors originate from a person aged 65-85 years with lung adenocarcinoma. The CDR3 runs from the conserved cysteine through the conserved F or W. D genes are given only for firm matches. Clone size is stated in some rows and not others, as once, few, many or a class when expanded.

d_gene,abundance,v_gene,j_gene,CDR3aa,CDR3nt
.,.,TRBV28,TRBJ2-2,CASSFLTGELFF,TGTGCCAGCAGTTTCCTCACCGGGGAGCTGTTTTTT
.,few,TRBV19,TRBJ1-1,CASSMDLENTEAFF,TGTGCCAGTAGCATGGACCTAGAGAACACTGAAGCTTTCTTT
.,.,TRBV29-1,TRBJ2-5,CSVSIRETQYF,TGCAGCGTCTCCATACGGGAGACCCAGTACTTC
.,.,TRBV7-9,TRBJ2-1,CASSLGVSNEQFF,TGTGCCAGCAGTCTGGGGGTCTCCAATGAGCAGTTCTTC
.,.,TRBV7-8,TRBJ2-1,CASSPQEPNEQFF,TGTGCCAGCAGCCCTCAGGAACCCAATGAGCAGTTCTTC
.,.,TRBV14,TRBJ2-2,CASKLGHNTHANTGELFF,TGTGCCAGCAAGTTGGGGCACAACACACACGCGAACACCGGGGAGCTGTTTTTT
TRBD1,.,TRBV6-1,TRBJ1-1,CASSERTGWSEAFF,TGTGCCAGCAGTGAAAGGACAGGGTGGTCTGAAGCTTTCTTT
.,.,TRBV10-3,TRBJ1-4,CATNGGGAGEKLFF,TGTGCCACTAACGGGGGAGGTGCCGGTGAAAAACTGTTTTTT
TRBD1,.,TRBV6-1,TRBJ2-7,CASSEGTGTYEQYF,TGTGCCAGCAGCGAGGGGACAGGCACCTACGAGCAGTACTTC
TRBD1,.,TRBV5-1,TRBJ1-3,CASSKAGQETNTIYF,TGCGCCAGCTCGAAGGCGGGACAGGAGACAAACACCATATATTTT
.,.,TRBV28,TRBJ2-1,CASRALTVLSYNEQFF,TGTGCCAGCAGGGCTTTGACAGTTCTCTCCTACAATGAGCAGTTCTTC
TRBD1,.,TRBV10-2,TRBJ1-2,CASSESSGGPVNYGYTF,TGCGCCAGCAGTGAGTCTTCAGGGGGCCCGGTTAACTATGGCTACACCTTC
.,.,TRBV6-5,TRBJ1-1,CASSYQRAANTEAFF,TGTGCCAGCAGTTACCAACGTGCAGCTAACACTGAAGCTTTCTTT
.,.,TRBV6-5,TRBJ1-1,CASSYSNGANTEAFF,TGTGCCAGCAGTTACTCGAATGGGGCTAACACTGAAGCTTTCTTT
TRBD1,.,TRBV15,TRBJ2-3,CATSGDSARTDTQYF,TGTGCCACCAGCGGGGACAGCGCTCGCACAGATACGCAGTATTTT
TRBD1,few,TRBV28,TRBJ1-1,CASSFPGTGEAFF,TGTGCCAGCAGTTTCCCAGGGACAGGGGAAGCTTTCTTT
.,.,TRBV27,TRBJ1-5,CASSPHVGYSQPQHF,TGTGCCAGCAGTCCACACGTGGGGTATAGCCAGCCCCAGCATTTT
TRBD1,few,TRBV28,TRBJ1-3,CASSSSRGAGNTIYF,TGTGCCAGCAGTTCCTCCAGGGGGGCTGGAAACACCATATATTTT
.,.,TRBV7-6,TRBJ1-5,CASSLSTGFNQPQHF,TGTGCCAGCAGCTTATCGACAGGTTTCAATCAGCCCCAGCATTTT
.,.,TRBV6-5,TRBJ2-5,CASRTGPGNQETQYF,TGTGCCAGCAGAACTGGCCCGGGGAACCAAGAGACCCAGTACTTC
.,few,TRBV7-9,TRBJ1-1,CASSLVVGGAEAFF,TGTGCCAGCAGCTTAGTAGTGGGGGGGGCTGAAGCTTTCTTT
TRBD1,.,TRBV18,TRBJ2-7,CASSPGRDRASEQYF,TGTGCCAGCTCACCCGGACGGGACAGGGCGAGCGAGCAGTACTTC
TRBD2,few,TRBV11-2,TRBJ2-1,CASSSAGVVNEQFF,TGTGCCAGCAGCTCAGCGGGAGTGGTCAATGAGCAGTTCTTC
.,once,TRBV15,TRBJ1-5,CATSSFWSSGHQPQHF,TGTGCCACCAGCAGTTTTTGGTCTTCGGGCCATCAGCCCCAGCATTTT
TRBD2,.,TRBV4-2,TRBJ2-5,CASSFGTSRNQETQYF,TGTGCCAGCAGCTTTGGGACTAGCAGAAACCAAGAGACCCAGTACTTC
.,.,TRBV11-3,TRBJ1-1,CASSAEGGRTEAFF,TGTGCCAGCAGCGCAGAGGGGGGTAGGACTGAAGCTTTCTTT
.,.,TRBV27,TRBJ1-2,CASSTDGEIYGYTF,TGTGCCAGCAGTACGGACGGAGAGATCTATGGCTACACCTTC
TRBD1,.,TRBV9,TRBJ1-2,CASGQGTGYFGYTF,TGTGCCAGCGGACAGGGGACGGGTTACTTCGGCTACACCTTC
.,once,TRBV2,TRBJ1-6,CASWESGNSPLHF,TGTGCCAGCTGGGAGTCAGGCAATTCACCCCTCCACTTT
.,.,TRBV7-8,TRBJ1-2,CASSLSGEANYGYTF,TGTGCCAGCAGCTTATCAGGAGAAGCTAACTATGGCTACACCTTC
.,.,TRBV4-1,TRBJ2-7,CASSYSTSGAYEQYF,TGCGCCAGCAGCTATAGTACCTCGGGGGCCTACGAGCAGTACTTC
.,.,TRBV28,TRBJ1-5,CASSSGFAQHF,TGTGCCAGCAGCTCAGGGTTCGCCCAGCATTTT
.,few,TRBV7-3,TRBJ2-7,CASSLAGQPHF,TGTGCCAGCAGCCTTGCGGGACAGCCACACTTC
.,few,TRBV5-4,TRBJ2-2,CASSLDTGTGELFF,TGTGCCAGCAGCTTGGACACAGGCACCGGGGAGCTGTTTTTT
.,.,TRBV7-3,TRBJ2-2,CASSLLEGTGELFF,TGTGCCAGCAGCTTACTTGAAGGCACCGGGGAGCTGTTTTTT
TRBD2,.,TRBV10-3,TRBJ2-5,CAISTSGGLRETQYF,TGTGCCATCAGTACTAGCGGGGGTTTACGCGAGACCCAGTACTTC
.,once,TRBV7-5,TRBJ2-6,CARSLVRQGAPGANVLTF,TGTGCCAGAAGCTTAGTAAGGCAGGGGGCGCCTGGGGCCAACGTCCTGACTTTC
.,few,TRBV6-5,TRBJ1-1,CASSGTLNTEAFF,TGTGCCAGCTCCGGGACACTGAACACTGAAGCTTTCTTT
TRBD2,once,TRBV2,TRBJ2-3,CASSAGTSGGFTDTQYF,TGTGCCAGCAGCGCCGGGACTAGCGGGGGGTTCACAGATACGCAGTATTTT
.,.,TRBV5-8,TRBJ1-2,CASSWGETGGYTF,TGTGCCAGCAGCTGGGGCGAGACGGGTGGCTACACCTTC
TRBD1,.,TRBV28,TRBJ2-7,CASSFPMDRGEQYF,TGTGCCAGCAGTTTCCCCATGGACAGGGGCGAGCAGTACTTC
.,.,TRBV6-1,TRBJ1-2,CASSKVGYTF,TGTGCCAGCAGTAAGGTCGGCTACACCTTC
.,.,TRBV10-1,TRBJ2-7,CAASPASGAYEQYF,TGCGCCGCTTCCCCTGCATCGGGTGCCTACGAGCAGTACTTC
.,.,TRBV5-6,TRBJ2-7,CASSSWGGGDEQYF,TGTGCCAGCAGCTCCTGGGGAGGGGGGGACGAGCAGTACTTC
.,.,TRBV30,TRBJ1-1,CAWNQFNTEAFF,TGTGCCTGGAATCAATTTAACACTGAAGCTTTCTTT
TRBD2,once,TRBV4-1,TRBJ2-5,CASSQVAGGQETQYF,TGCGCCAGCAGCCAAGTAGCGGGGGGGCAAGAGACCCAGTACTTC
TRBD2,.,TRBV29-1,TRBJ2-1,CSVDALAGDFNEQFF,TGCAGCGTTGATGCCCTAGCGGGAGACTTTAATGAGCAGTTCTTC
TRBD2,.,TRBV7-3,TRBJ2-1,CASSALALNEQFF,TGTGCCAGCAGCGCACTAGCGCTCAATGAGCAGTTCTTC
TRBD1,once,TRBV5-4,TRBJ1-2,CASSLGQGATNYGYTF,TGTGCCAGCAGCCTAGGACAGGGCGCTACTAACTATGGCTACACTTTC
TRBD1,.,TRBV2,TRBJ1-5,CASSKDRFSNQPQHF,TGTGCCAGCAGTAAGGACAGGTTCAGCAATCAGCCCCAGCATTTT
TRBD2,.,TRBV30,TRBJ2-1,CARSKLPGLGGGEQFF,TGTGCCCGGAGCAAGTTACCGGGACTAGGGGGGGGTGAGCAGTTCTTC
.,.,TRBV5-8,TRBJ1-4,CASSLLLGEKLFF,TGTGCCAGCAGCTTGCTTCTAGGGGAAAAACTGTTTTTT